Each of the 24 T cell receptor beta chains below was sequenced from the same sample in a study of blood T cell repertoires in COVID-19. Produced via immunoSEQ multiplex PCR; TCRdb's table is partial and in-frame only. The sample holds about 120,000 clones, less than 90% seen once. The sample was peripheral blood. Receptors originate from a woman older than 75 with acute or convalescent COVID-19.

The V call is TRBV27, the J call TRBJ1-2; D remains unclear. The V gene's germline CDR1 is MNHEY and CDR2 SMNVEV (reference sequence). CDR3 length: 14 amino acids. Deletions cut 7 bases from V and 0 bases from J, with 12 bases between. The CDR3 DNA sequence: TGTGCCAGCAAACCGCTCGGGACTAACTATGGCTACACCTTC. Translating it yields CASKPLGTNYGYTF.

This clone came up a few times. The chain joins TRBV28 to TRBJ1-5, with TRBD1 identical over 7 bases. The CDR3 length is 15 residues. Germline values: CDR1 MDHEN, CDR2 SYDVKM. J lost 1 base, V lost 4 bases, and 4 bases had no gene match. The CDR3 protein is CASSSDRESNQPQHF. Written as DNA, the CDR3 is TGTGCCAGCAGTTCCGACAGGGAGAGCAATCAGCCCCAGCATTTT.

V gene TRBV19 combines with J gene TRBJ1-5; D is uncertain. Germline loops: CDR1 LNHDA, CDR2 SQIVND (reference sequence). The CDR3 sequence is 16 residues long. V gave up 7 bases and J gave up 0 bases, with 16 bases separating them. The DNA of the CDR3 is TGTGCCAGTACTCGACGACTGAGCCGTAGCAATCAGCCCCAGCATTTT. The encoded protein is CASTRRLSRSNQPQHF.

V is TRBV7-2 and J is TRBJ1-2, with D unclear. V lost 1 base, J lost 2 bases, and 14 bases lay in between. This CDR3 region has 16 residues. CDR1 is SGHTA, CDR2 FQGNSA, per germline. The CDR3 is CASSLVSQVSNYGYTF. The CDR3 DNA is TGTGCCAGCAGCTTAGTCTCCCAGGTCTCAAACTATGGCTACACCTTC. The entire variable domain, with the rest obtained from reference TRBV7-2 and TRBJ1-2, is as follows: GAGVSQSPSNKVTEKGKDVELRCDPISGHTALYWYRQSLGQGLEFLIYFQGNSAPDKSGLPSDRFSAERTGGSVSTLTIQRTQQEDSAVYLCASSLVSQVSNYGYTFGSGTRLTVV.

The CDR3 protein is CAIKAGGPSTDTQYF. For the CDR3, the DNA is TGTGCCATCAAGGCGGGGGGCCCTAGCACAGATACGCAGTATTTT. The chain carries TRBV10-3 and TRBJ2-3, with 8 bases that match TRBD2. CDR3 length: 15 amino acids. Trimming took 7 bases from V and 0 from J; bases not matched to a gene: 6. The germline V gene encodes CDR1 ENHRY and CDR2 SYGVKD.

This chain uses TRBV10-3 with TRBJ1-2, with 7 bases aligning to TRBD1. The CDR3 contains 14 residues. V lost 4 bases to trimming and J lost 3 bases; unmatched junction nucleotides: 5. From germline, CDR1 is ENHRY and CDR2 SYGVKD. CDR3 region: CAISGTGFDYGYTF. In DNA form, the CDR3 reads TGTGCCATCAGTGGGACAGGCTTTGACTATGGCTACACCTTC.

DNA of the CDR3: TGTGCCAGCAGCTTACAGGGCTCCTCATTCACTGAAGCTTTCTTT. It encodes CASSLQGSSFTEAFF. V usage is TRBV7-2 and J usage is TRBJ1-1, with D perhaps matching TRBD1 (5 bases). Germline lookup yields CDR1 SGHTA and CDR2 FQGNSA. Trimming cost V 2 bases and J 4 bases, with 14 bases left between them. This CDR3 comprises 15 residues.

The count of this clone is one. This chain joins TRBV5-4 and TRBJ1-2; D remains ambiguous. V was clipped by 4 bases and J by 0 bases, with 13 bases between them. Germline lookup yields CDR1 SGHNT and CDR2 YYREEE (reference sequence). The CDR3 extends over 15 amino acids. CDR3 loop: CASSPEARANYGYTF. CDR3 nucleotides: TGTGCCAGCAGCCCTGAGGCCCGAGCTAACTATGGCTACACCTTC.

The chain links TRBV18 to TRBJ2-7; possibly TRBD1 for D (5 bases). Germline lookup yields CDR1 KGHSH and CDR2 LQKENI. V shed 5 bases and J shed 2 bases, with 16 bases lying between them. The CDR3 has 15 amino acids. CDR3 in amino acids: CASSTQAAGTYEQYV. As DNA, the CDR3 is TGTGCCAGCTCAACTCAGGCGGCAGGGACCTACGAGCAGTACGTC.

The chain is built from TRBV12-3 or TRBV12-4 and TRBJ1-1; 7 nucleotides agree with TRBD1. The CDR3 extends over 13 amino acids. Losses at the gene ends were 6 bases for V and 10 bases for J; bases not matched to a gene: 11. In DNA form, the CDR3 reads TGTGCCAGCAGCACTAGTCCCGACAGGGTAGCTTTCTTT. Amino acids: CASSTSPDRVAFF.

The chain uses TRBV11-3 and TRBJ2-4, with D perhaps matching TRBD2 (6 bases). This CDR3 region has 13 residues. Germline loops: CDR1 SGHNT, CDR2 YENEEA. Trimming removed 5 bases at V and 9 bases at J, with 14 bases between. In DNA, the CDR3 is TGTGCCAGCAGCCGGGACTCCGCGTCCATTCAGTACTTC. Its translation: CASSRDSASIQYF.

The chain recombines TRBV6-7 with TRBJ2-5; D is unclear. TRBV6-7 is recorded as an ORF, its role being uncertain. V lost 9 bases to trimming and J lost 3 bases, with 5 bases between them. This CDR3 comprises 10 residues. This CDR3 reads CASCKETQYF. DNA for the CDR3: TGTGCCAGTTGTAAAGAGACCCAGTACTTC.

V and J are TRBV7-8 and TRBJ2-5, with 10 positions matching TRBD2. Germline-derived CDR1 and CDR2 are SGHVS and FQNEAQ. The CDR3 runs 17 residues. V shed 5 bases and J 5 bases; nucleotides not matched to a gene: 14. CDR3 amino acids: CASSPRGAGGQRETQYF. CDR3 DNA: TGTGCCAGCAGCCCTAGGGGAGCGGGGGGGCAGCGGGAGACCCAGTACTTC. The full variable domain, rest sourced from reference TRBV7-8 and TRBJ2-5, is GAGVSQSPRYKVAKRGQDVALRCDPISGHVSLFWYQQALGQGPEFLTYFQNEAQLDKSGLPSDRFFAERPEGSVSTLKIQRTQQEDSAVYLCASSPRGAGGQRETQYFGPGTRLLVL.

Here the CDR3 reads CASSYSTISTDTQYF. Here the CDR3 DNA reads TGTGCCAGCAGTTACTCGACAATTAGCACAGATACGCAGTATTTT. The chain employs TRBV6-5 and TRBJ2-3; D unresolved. CDR3 length: 15 amino acids. V gave up 0 bases and J gave up 0 bases, with 7 bases separating them. CDR1 MNHEY and CDR2 SVGAGI come from the germline V gene.

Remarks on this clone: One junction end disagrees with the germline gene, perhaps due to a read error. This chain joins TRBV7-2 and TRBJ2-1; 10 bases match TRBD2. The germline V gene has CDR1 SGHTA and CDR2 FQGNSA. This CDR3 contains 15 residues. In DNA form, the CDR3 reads TGTGCCAGCAGTCAAAGCGGGGGGGCCTATAATGAGCAGTTCTTC. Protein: CASSQSGGAYNEQFF.

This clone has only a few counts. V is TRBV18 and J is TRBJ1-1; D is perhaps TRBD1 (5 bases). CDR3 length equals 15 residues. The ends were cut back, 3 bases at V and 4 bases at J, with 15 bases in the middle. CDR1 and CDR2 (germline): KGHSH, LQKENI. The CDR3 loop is CASSPVGPPGTEAFF. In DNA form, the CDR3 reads TGTGCCAGCTCACCCGTGGGGCCCCCCGGCACTGAAGCTTTCTTT. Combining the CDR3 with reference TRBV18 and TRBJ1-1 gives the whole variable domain NAGVMQNPRHLVRRRGQEARLRCSPMKGHSHVYWYRQLPEEGLKFMVYLQKENIIDESGMPKERFSAEFPKEGPSILRIQQVVRGDSAAYFCASSPVGPPGTEAFFGQGTRLTVV.

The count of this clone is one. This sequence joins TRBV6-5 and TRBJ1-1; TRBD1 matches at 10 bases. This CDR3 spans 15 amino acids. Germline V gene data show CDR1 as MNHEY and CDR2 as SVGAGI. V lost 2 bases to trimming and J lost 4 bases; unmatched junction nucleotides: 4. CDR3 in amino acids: CASSYGTGVGTEAFF. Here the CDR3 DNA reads TGTGCCAGCAGTTACGGGACAGGGGTAGGCACTGAAGCTTTCTTT.

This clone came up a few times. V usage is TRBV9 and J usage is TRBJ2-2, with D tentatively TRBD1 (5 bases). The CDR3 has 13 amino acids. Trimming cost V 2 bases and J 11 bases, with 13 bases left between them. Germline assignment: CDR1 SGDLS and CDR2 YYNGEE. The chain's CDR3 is CASSVTVFGELFF. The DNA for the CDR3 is TGTGCCAGCAGCGTGACAGTTTTTGGTGAGCTGTTTTTT.

In DNA, the CDR3 is TGTGCCAGCAGCCAAGTGGGGGGCGGGGGCACTGAAGCTTTCTTT. This encodes CASSQVGGGGTEAFF. The rearrangement uses TRBV14 and TRBJ1-1; TRBD1 is a possible D gene (6 bases). Germline V gene data show CDR1 as SGHDN and CDR2 as FVKESK. Trimming stripped 1 base from V and 4 bases from J, with 13 bases between. The CDR3 covers 15 residues.

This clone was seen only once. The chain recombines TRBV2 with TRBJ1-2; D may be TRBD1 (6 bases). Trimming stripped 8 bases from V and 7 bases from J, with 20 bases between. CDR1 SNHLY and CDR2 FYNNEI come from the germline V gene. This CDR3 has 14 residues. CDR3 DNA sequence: TGTGCCAGCGACAGGCGGGAGAATTTTTTTGGCTACACCTTC. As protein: CASDRRENFFGYTF.

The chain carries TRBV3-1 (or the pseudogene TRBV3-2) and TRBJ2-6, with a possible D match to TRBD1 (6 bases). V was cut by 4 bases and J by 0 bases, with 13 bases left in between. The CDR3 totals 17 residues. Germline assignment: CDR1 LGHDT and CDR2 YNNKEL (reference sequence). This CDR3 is CASSPGTRASGANVLTF. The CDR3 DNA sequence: TGTGCCAGCAGCCCTGGGACACGGGCCTCTGGGGCCAACGTCCTGACTTTC.

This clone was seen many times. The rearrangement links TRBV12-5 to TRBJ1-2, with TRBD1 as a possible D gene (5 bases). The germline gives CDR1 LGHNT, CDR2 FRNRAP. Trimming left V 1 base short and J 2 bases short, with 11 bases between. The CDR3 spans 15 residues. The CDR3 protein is CASGLEGPRNYGYTF. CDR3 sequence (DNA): TGTGCTAGTGGTTTGGAGGGGCCACGGAACTATGGCTACACCTTC.

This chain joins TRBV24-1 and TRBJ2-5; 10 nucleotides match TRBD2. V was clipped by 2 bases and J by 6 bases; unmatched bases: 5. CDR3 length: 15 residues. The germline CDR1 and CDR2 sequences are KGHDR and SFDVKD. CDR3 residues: CATSDSQRGGKTQYF. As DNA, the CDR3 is TGTGCCACCAGTGATTCCCAGCGGGGGGGGAAGACCCAGTACTTC.

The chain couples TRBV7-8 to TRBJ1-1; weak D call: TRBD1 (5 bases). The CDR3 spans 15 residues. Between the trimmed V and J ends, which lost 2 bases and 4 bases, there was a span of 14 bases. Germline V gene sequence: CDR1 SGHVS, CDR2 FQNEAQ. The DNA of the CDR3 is TGTGCCAGCAGCTTACTCATGACAGCGGGCACTGAAGCTTTCTTT. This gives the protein CASSLLMTAGTEAFF. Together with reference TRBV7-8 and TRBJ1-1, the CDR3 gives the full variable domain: GAGVSQSPRYKVAKRGQDVALRCDPISGHVSLFWYQQALGQGPEFLTYFQNEAQLDKSGLPSDRFFAERPEGSVSTLKIQRTQQEDSAVYLCASSLLMTAGTEAFFGQGTRLTVV.